This is a list of T cell receptor beta chains from one sample in a study of cytomegalovirus exposure and HLA in healthy donors. TCRdb keeps only in-frame clones here, not all; method: immunoSEQ multiplex PCR. The sample contains more than 100,000 clones, around 80% of which appear only once. Sequenced material: PBMCs. The receptors shown here come from a female donor in good health and CMV-seropositive. CDR3s include the opening cysteine and the closing phenylalanine or tryptophan. Each record gives: J gene, D gene, clone size, V gene, CDR3 DNA, CDR3 protein. The D gene is left open where the match is weak. Size values are once, few and many counts, or a class for expanded clones, and some rows have none.

j_gene: TRBJ1-1
d_gene: .
abundance: .
v_gene: TRBV19
CDR3nt: TGTGCCAGTAGTATTAACGGGTTCACTGAAGCTTTCTTT
CDR3aa: CASSINGFTEAFF

j_gene: TRBJ1-5
d_gene: .
abundance: .
v_gene: TRBV4-1
CDR3nt: TGCGCCAGCAGCTTGATTGGGGACTTTAGCAATCAGCCCCAGCATTTT
CDR3aa: CASSLIGDFSNQPQHF

j_gene: TRBJ2-7
d_gene: .
abundance: few
v_gene: TRBV18
CDR3nt: TGTGCCAGCTCACCACCGGTGGGGCAGGGTCTTCCCTACGAGCAGTACTTC
CDR3aa: CASSPPVGQGLPYEQYF

j_gene: TRBJ2-1
d_gene: .
abundance: .
v_gene: TRBV7-2
CDR3nt: TGTGCCAGCAGCTCCCGTCGGGAGTATCCCAATGAGCAGTTCTTC
CDR3aa: CASSSRREYPNEQFF

j_gene: TRBJ1-6
d_gene: TRBD1
abundance: .
v_gene: TRBV10-3
CDR3nt: TGTGCCGTCCGGACAGGGGAGATGTCACCCCTCCACTTT
CDR3aa: CAVRTGEMSPLHF

j_gene: TRBJ2-2
d_gene: TRBD2
abundance: once
v_gene: TRBV19
CDR3nt: TGTGCCAGTAGTATTAGGGTGACTAGCGGGACTAACGGGGAGCTGTTTTTT
CDR3aa: CASSIRVTSGTNGELFF

j_gene: TRBJ1-2
d_gene: .
abundance: .
v_gene: TRBV7-2
CDR3nt: TGTGCCAGCAGCCCATATTCGGGGGGAGCTAACTATGGCTACACCTTC
CDR3aa: CASSPYSGGANYGYTF

j_gene: TRBJ1-3
d_gene: .
abundance: once
v_gene: TRBV29-1
CDR3nt: TGCAGCGCCCGAGGAATAAAGGGAAACACCATATATTTT
CDR3aa: CSARGIKGNTIYF

j_gene: TRBJ1-1
d_gene: .
abundance: .
v_gene: TRBV9
CDR3nt: TGTGCCAGCACCGAACTCATGAACACTGAAGCTTTCTTT
CDR3aa: CASTELMNTEAFF

j_gene: TRBJ1-4
d_gene: TRBD1
abundance: .
v_gene: TRBV9
CDR3nt: TGTGCCAGCAGCTCCGGACAGGGGGCGTCTAATGAAAAACTGTTTTTT
CDR3aa: CASSSGQGASNEKLFF

j_gene: TRBJ2-3
d_gene: .
abundance: few
v_gene: TRBV7-6
CDR3nt: TGTGCCAGCAGCTTAGCTACAGAAGATACGCAGTATTTT
CDR3aa: CASSLATEDTQYF

j_gene: TRBJ1-1
d_gene: .
abundance: .
v_gene: TRBV5-4
CDR3nt: TGTGCCAGCAGCCCCCCGGCGGGACCGAACACTGAAGCTTTCTTT
CDR3aa: CASSPPAGPNTEAFF

j_gene: TRBJ1-4
d_gene: .
abundance: once
v_gene: TRBV2
CDR3nt: TGTGCCAGCAGTGAAGCCGGTTGGCTGCGGGGAAAACTGTTTTTT
CDR3aa: CASSEAGWLRGKLFF

j_gene: TRBJ2-5
d_gene: TRBD2
abundance: .
v_gene: TRBV11-2
CDR3nt: TGTGCCAGCAGCTCTACTAGCGGGAGGGAGACCCAGTACTTC
CDR3aa: CASSSTSGRETQYF

j_gene: TRBJ2-2
d_gene: TRBD2
abundance: .
v_gene: TRBV5-6
CDR3nt: TGTGCCAGCAGCTTGGTCTCTAGCGGTTATTACACCGGGGAGCTGTTTTTT
CDR3aa: CASSLVSSGYYTGELFF

j_gene: TRBJ2-7
d_gene: TRBD1
abundance: .
v_gene: TRBV10-3
CDR3nt: TGTGCCATCAGGGATGCCGGGACAGGGGGTTCCTACGAGCAGTACTTC
CDR3aa: CAIRDAGTGGSYEQYF

j_gene: TRBJ2-2
d_gene: .
abundance: .
v_gene: TRBV4-1
CDR3nt: TGCGCCAGCAGCCAAGATCCCAGGGTCACCGGGGAGCTGTTTTTT
CDR3aa: CASSQDPRVTGELFF

j_gene: TRBJ2-1
d_gene: TRBD1
abundance: .
v_gene: TRBV13
CDR3nt: TGTGCCAGCAGCTCTAGGACAGGGGGTCATACCTACAATGAGCAGTTCTTC
CDR3aa: CASSSRTGGHTYNEQFF

j_gene: TRBJ2-7
d_gene: .
abundance: few
v_gene: TRBV9
CDR3nt: TGTGCCAGCAGCTCCAACCCCCGGGGGGCCCACGAGCAGTACTTC
CDR3aa: CASSSNPRGAHEQYF

j_gene: TRBJ2-1
d_gene: TRBD1
abundance: .
v_gene: TRBV6-1
CDR3nt: TGTGCCAGCAGTCTCCAGGGGGTCTACAATGAGCAGTTCTTC
CDR3aa: CASSLQGVYNEQFF

j_gene: TRBJ1-2
d_gene: .
abundance: once
v_gene: TRBV2
CDR3nt: TGTGCCAGCAGTGAATTTCCCTCGGGGGTGTATGGCTACACCTTC
CDR3aa: CASSEFPSGVYGYTF

j_gene: TRBJ2-4
d_gene: .
abundance: .
v_gene: TRBV10-3
CDR3nt: TGTGCCATCAGTGACGACGGGGGTTCGGACATTCAGTACTTC
CDR3aa: CAISDDGGSDIQYF

j_gene: TRBJ1-2
d_gene: TRBD1
abundance: .
v_gene: TRBV14
CDR3nt: TGTGCCAGCAGCCACTACAGGGGGCTCTATGGCTACACCTTC
CDR3aa: CASSHYRGLYGYTF

j_gene: TRBJ1-5
d_gene: .
abundance: .
v_gene: TRBV28
CDR3nt: TGTGCCAGCAGTTTTCTCATCCGGGGAACTCAGCCCCAGCATTTT
CDR3aa: CASSFLIRGTQPQHF

j_gene: TRBJ2-7
d_gene: TRBD2
abundance: .
v_gene: TRBV6-5
CDR3nt: TGTGCCAGCAGTTATACCCTAGCGGGCGAGCAGTACTTC
CDR3aa: CASSYTLAGEQYF

j_gene: TRBJ1-1
d_gene: .
abundance: once
v_gene: TRBV7-8
CDR3nt: TGTGCCAGCAATCCGGAGGGGAACACTGAAGCTTTCTTT
CDR3aa: CASNPEGNTEAFF

j_gene: TRBJ2-3
d_gene: TRBD1
abundance: .
v_gene: TRBV2
CDR3nt: TGTGCCAGCAGAGACAGGGTGATAGATACGCAGTATTTT
CDR3aa: CASRDRVIDTQYF

j_gene: TRBJ1-5
d_gene: TRBD1
abundance: .
v_gene: TRBV25-1
CDR3nt: TGTGCCAGCAGTGAACCAGGGGGCGGCAATCAGCCCCAGCATTTT
CDR3aa: CASSEPGGGNQPQHF

j_gene: TRBJ1-4
d_gene: .
abundance: .
v_gene: TRBV28
CDR3nt: TGTGCCAGCAGTTTAAGAGGGCGGGTGCCTAGGGAAAAACTGTTTTTT
CDR3aa: CASSLRGRVPREKLFF

j_gene: TRBJ1-5
d_gene: TRBD1
abundance: few
v_gene: TRBV2
CDR3nt: TGTGCCAGCAGTGAAGAGGCAGGGGGAAATCAGCCCCAGCATTTT
CDR3aa: CASSEEAGGNQPQHF

j_gene: TRBJ1-2
d_gene: .
abundance: .
v_gene: TRBV6-4
CDR3nt: TGTGCCAGCGGTGACGGCTTCCAGTTGATATATGGCTACACCTTC
CDR3aa: CASGDGFQLIYGYTF

j_gene: TRBJ1-1
d_gene: TRBD1
abundance: few
v_gene: TRBV30
CDR3nt: TGTGCCTGGAGTGATCTACGGGACAGTGAAGCTTTCTTT
CDR3aa: CAWSDLRDSEAFF

j_gene: TRBJ2-3
d_gene: TRBD2
abundance: .
v_gene: TRBV9
CDR3nt: TGTGCCAGCACCCTAAGCGGGAGTTGGGCAGATACGCAGTATTTT
CDR3aa: CASTLSGSWADTQYF

j_gene: TRBJ1-2
d_gene: .
abundance: .
v_gene: TRBV9
CDR3nt: TGTGCCAGCAGCCCCCAACCGCAGGCGAACTATGGCTACACCTTC
CDR3aa: CASSPQPQANYGYTF

j_gene: TRBJ2-1
d_gene: TRBD2
abundance: .
v_gene: TRBV5-1
CDR3nt: TGCGCCAGCAGCTCTAGTAGCGGGGGCAAGTACAATGAGCAGTTCTTC
CDR3aa: CASSSSSGGKYNEQFF

j_gene: TRBJ2-2
d_gene: .
abundance: once
v_gene: TRBV6-4
CDR3nt: TGTGCCAGCAGTGTCGGGTATAACACCGGGGAGCTGTTTTTT
CDR3aa: CASSVGYNTGELFF

j_gene: TRBJ1-1
d_gene: .
abundance: .
v_gene: TRBV6-4
CDR3nt: TGTGCCAGAGCCCGGGACAAGAACACTGAAGCTTTCTTT
CDR3aa: CARARDKNTEAFF

j_gene: TRBJ1-5
d_gene: .
abundance: .
v_gene: TRBV5-5
CDR3nt: TGTGCCAGCAGCTTTTCGGAGGGCAATCAGCCCCAGCATTTT
CDR3aa: CASSFSEGNQPQHF

j_gene: TRBJ2-5
d_gene: .
abundance: .
v_gene: TRBV5-6
CDR3nt: TGTGCCAGCAGCTTGGCCCCTAGCGCCCTCCAGCAGACCCAGTACTTC
CDR3aa: CASSLAPSALQQTQYF

j_gene: TRBJ1-3
d_gene: .
abundance: few
v_gene: TRBV14
CDR3nt: TGTGCCAGCAGCCTCAAAAGGGGGACAAGCCCAGTGAGAAACACCATATATTTT
CDR3aa: CASSLKRGTSPVRNTIYF

j_gene: TRBJ1-1
d_gene: .
abundance: .
v_gene: TRBV27
CDR3nt: TGTGCCAGCAGTTCTTCCCACACTGAAGCTTTCTTT
CDR3aa: CASSSSHTEAFF

j_gene: TRBJ2-5
d_gene: TRBD1
abundance: few
v_gene: TRBV6-1
CDR3nt: TGTGCCAGCATGTTGACAGGGGGCTTAGAGACCCAGTACTTC
CDR3aa: CASMLTGGLETQYF

j_gene: TRBJ2-7
d_gene: TRBD2
abundance: once
v_gene: TRBV19
CDR3nt: TGTGCCAGTAGTATAGGACCCTATTCGGGGGGGACCGCCTACGAGCAGTACTTC
CDR3aa: CASSIGPYSGGTAYEQYF

j_gene: TRBJ2-1
d_gene: TRBD2
abundance: .
v_gene: TRBV5-1
CDR3nt: TGCGCCAGCAGCTTGGTAGCGGGAGGGACCAATGAGCAGTTCTTC
CDR3aa: CASSLVAGGTNEQFF

j_gene: TRBJ2-5
d_gene: .
abundance: .
v_gene: TRBV5-1
CDR3nt: TGCGCCAGCAGCTTCGCGGGGGCGGGAGAGACCCAGTACTTC
CDR3aa: CASSFAGAGETQYF

j_gene: TRBJ2-3
d_gene: TRBD2
abundance: .
v_gene: TRBV30
CDR3nt: TGTGCCTGGAGCCGTACCCGAACTAGCGGGGGGGTAGATACGCAGTATTTT
CDR3aa: CAWSRTRTSGGVDTQYF

j_gene: TRBJ2-3
d_gene: TRBD1
abundance: .
v_gene: TRBV29-1
CDR3nt: TGCAGCGGGGATGACAGGGTTTACACAGATACGCAGTATTTT
CDR3aa: CSGDDRVYTDTQYF

j_gene: TRBJ2-7
d_gene: TRBD2
abundance: .
v_gene: TRBV28
CDR3nt: TGTGCCAGCAAGACTAGCGGGGGGTACTACGAGCAGTACTTC
CDR3aa: CASKTSGGYYEQYF

j_gene: TRBJ2-7
d_gene: .
abundance: .
v_gene: TRBV5-1
CDR3nt: TGCGCCAGCAGGATAGGTACAGGGTCCTACGAGCAGTACTTC
CDR3aa: CASRIGTGSYEQYF

j_gene: TRBJ1-1
d_gene: .
abundance: .
v_gene: TRBV10-1
CDR3nt: TGCGCCAGCAGTGGTGGGGGAGGTACTGAAGCTTTCTTT
CDR3aa: CASSGGGGTEAFF

j_gene: TRBJ1-2
d_gene: .
abundance: .
v_gene: TRBV7-9
CDR3nt: TGTGCCAGCAGCTTTGAGGGTTTGGGCTACACCTTC
CDR3aa: CASSFEGLGYTF

j_gene: TRBJ2-7
d_gene: TRBD1
abundance: .
v_gene: TRBV5-5
CDR3nt: TGTGCCAGCAGCTTGTGGTACCGGGACAGGGAACCCTACGAGCAGTACTTC
CDR3aa: CASSLWYRDREPYEQYF

j_gene: TRBJ1-1
d_gene: TRBD1
abundance: .
v_gene: TRBV4-1
CDR3nt: TGCGCCAGCAGCCCCGAACAGGGGGAAGCTTTCTTT
CDR3aa: CASSPEQGEAFF

j_gene: TRBJ2-1
d_gene: TRBD2
abundance: .
v_gene: TRBV6-1
CDR3nt: TGTGCCAGCAGTGAACGAGACGGGGGGGCCAGCAATGAGCAGTTCTTC
CDR3aa: CASSERDGGASNEQFF

j_gene: TRBJ2-2
d_gene: TRBD2
abundance: once
v_gene: TRBV13
CDR3nt: TGTGCCAGCAGCGAGTGGGTAAAGCGGGAGGGCCGTTCCGGGGAGCTGTTTTTT
CDR3aa: CASSEWVKREGRSGELFF